What follows are 19 T cell receptor beta chains derived from one specimen sequenced in a study of human T cells and chemical hapten exposure. TCRdb re-derived calls from the RACE reads in MiXCR, one entry per CDR3 protein. This table has some 340,000 distinct CDR3 sequences, about 7% appearing once. Time point of the sample: patch test 1, 2 weeks after DPC sensitization. Treatment described: therapeutic diphenylcyclopropenone sensitization with weekly scalp DPC. The sample here was whole blood, taken in connection with sensitization to the hapten diphenylcyclopropenone (DPC). Receptors were obtained from a woman aged 18-30 years with alopecia areata. Some clones in this sample may be carry-over from other donors' samples.

In its sample, this clonotype was seen many times. This chain links TRBV6-1 with TRBJ1-5, with D possibly TRBD1 on 6 matching bases. The germline V gene has CDR1 MNHNS and CDR2 SASEGT. Trimming removed 6 bases at V and 5 bases at J, with 14 bases between. The CDR3 consists of 14 residues. The CDR3 spells CASRPGQSYQPQHF. CDR3 DNA sequence: TGTGCCAGCAGACCGGGACAATCATATCAGCCCCAGCATTTT.

The chain uses TRBV5-5 and TRBJ2-3, with D tentatively TRBD1 or TRBD2 (5 bases each). Germline V gives CDR1 SGHKS, CDR2 YYEKEE (reference sequence). The V and J ends lost 5 bases and 5 bases respectively, with 18 bases between them. The CDR3 is 15 amino acids. The CDR3 DNA sequence: TGTGCCAGCAGGGACCTGGCCCTTGGGGGAGATACGCAGTATTTT. Translation gives CASRDLALGGDTQYF. Together with reference TRBV5-5 and TRBJ2-3, the CDR3 gives the full variable domain: DAGVTQSPTHLIKTRGQQVTLRCSPISGHKSVSWYQQVLGQGPQFIFQYYEKEERGRGNFPDRFSARQFPNYSSELNVNALLLGDSALYLCASRDLALGGDTQYFGPGTRLTVL.

This rearrangement joins TRBV16 to TRBJ1-2, with D possibly matching TRBD1 (5 bases). This CDR3 contains 14 residues. CDR1 and CDR2 (germline): KGHSY, FQNENV. Between the trimmed V and J ends, which lost 4 bases and 6 bases, there was a span of 15 bases. The CDR3 DNA sequence: TGTGCCAGCAGCCGACCCCAAGGGGCTGATGGCTACACCTTC. Encoded protein: CASSRPQGADGYTF. Drawing the rest from reference TRBV16 and TRBJ1-2, the complete variable domain is GEEVAQTPKHLVRGEGQKAKLYCAPIKGHSYVFWYQQVLKNEFKFLISFQNENVFDETGMPKERFSAKCLPNSPCSLEIQATKLEDSAVYFCASSRPQGADGYTFGSGTRLTVV.

This clonotype was seen more than once but under ten times. V usage is TRBV19 and J usage is TRBJ2-2, with no clear D. The CDR3 has 15 amino acids. Germline CDR1 and CDR2: LNHDA and SQIVND (reference sequence). Trimming pared 3 bases from V and 5 bases from J, leaving 13 bases between. CDR3 in amino acids: CASSIPGLRTGELFF. CDR3 DNA sequence: TGTGCCAGTAGTATCCCCGGGTTAAGGACCGGGGAGCTGTTTTTT.

This clonotype showed up many times. The chain recombines TRBV5-4 with TRBJ2-1; D perhaps matches TRBD1 (6 bases). V was clipped by 1 base and J by 3 bases, with 14 bases between them. CDR3 length equals 16 residues. CDR1 and CDR2 from the germline V gene are SGHNT and YYREEE (reference sequence). DNA for the CDR3: TGTGCCAGCAGCTTGTGGGGCCAGGGGATCTACAATGAGCAGTTCTTC. Amino acids: CASSLWGQGIYNEQFF.

In this sample, this clonotype turned up many times. The chain employs TRBV28 and TRBJ2-7; tentative D call: TRBD1 (5 bases). Germline V gives CDR1 MDHEN, CDR2 SYDVKM. The CDR3 loop spans 14 amino acids. V was shortened by 5 bases and J by 2 bases, with 13 bases between the two germline ends. The CDR3 region is CASSLPQGPYEQYF. CDR3 DNA: TGTGCCAGCAGTCTCCCGCAGGGTCCCTACGAGCAGTACTTC.

Ten or more counts support this clonotype. The rearrangement links TRBV13 to TRBJ2-6; unclear D gene. V was cut by 3 bases and J by 0 bases, with 9 bases left in between. CDR3 length: 16 amino acids. Germline-derived CDR1 and CDR2 are PRHDT and FYEKMQ (reference sequence). The CDR3: CASSFQLNSGANVLTF. The CDR3 DNA reads TGTGCCAGCAGCTTCCAGCTTAACTCTGGGGCCAACGTCCTGACTTTC.

This clonotype has just a few counts. CDR3 region: CASSQESLVDTQYF. In DNA form, the CDR3 reads TGTGCCAGCAGCCAAGAGTCCTTAGTAGATACGCAGTATTTT. This rearrangement joins TRBV14 to TRBJ2-3; D is undetermined. This CDR3 is built from 14 residues. V dropped 0 bases and J dropped 5 bases, with 9 bases sitting between them. Germline lookup yields CDR1 SGHDN and CDR2 FVKESK.

There are many counts of this clonotype. The gene calls are TRBV7-9 and TRBJ2-5; D not certain. V shed 3 bases and J shed 1 base, with 9 bases lying between them. The CDR3 consists of 14 residues. From germline, CDR1 is SEHNR and CDR2 FQNEAQ (reference sequence). CDR3 sequence reads: CASSFSGIQETQYF. The DNA for the CDR3 is TGTGCCAGCAGCTTCAGTGGAATCCAAGAGACCCAGTACTTC.

This clonotype has ten or more counts. The genes are TRBV4-2 and TRBJ2-4; D ambiguous. The CDR3 runs 14 residues. CDR1 and CDR2 (germline): LGHNA, YNFKEQ. The V and J ends lost 0 bases and 5 bases respectively, with 8 bases between them. CDR3 residues: CASSQELGQNIQYF. The CDR3 bases are TGTGCCAGCAGCCAAGAACTCGGTCAAAACATTCAGTACTTC.

This rearrangement joins TRBV6-2 or TRBV6-3 to TRBJ1-1, with D hard to call. The CDR3 runs to 12 residues. Trimming pared 2 bases from V and 10 bases from J, leaving 11 bases between. Germline V gene lookup returns CDR1 MNHEY and CDR2 SVGEGT. The CDR3: CASSYRNKRAFF. The CDR3 nucleotides read TGTGCCAGCAGTTACCGTAATAAGCGAGCTTTCTTT.

Ten or more counts support this clonotype. The chain carries TRBV28 and TRBJ1-2; D call uncertain. Trimming took off 5 bases at V and 4 bases at J, with 17 bases between the two ends. The germline V gene has CDR1 MDHEN and CDR2 SYDVKM. The CDR3 covers 15 residues. This chain's CDR3 is CASSQPPVPVYGYTF. CDR3 in DNA: TGTGCCAGCAGTCAACCCCCCGTTCCAGTCTATGGCTACACCTTC.

This chain uses TRBV9 with TRBJ2-1; possible D gene TRBD2, 5 bases. V was cut by 1 base and J by 6 bases, with 11 bases left in between. Germline V gene data show CDR1 as SGDLS and CDR2 as YYNGEE. CDR3 length equals 14 residues. The CDR3 DNA is TGTGCCAGCAGCGTAACGCCGGGGTCCAATGAGCAGTTCTTC. Translation: CASSVTPGSNEQFF.

Many counts were recorded for this clonotype. V usage is TRBV5-4 and J usage is TRBJ2-5; tentative D call: TRBD2 (5 bases). The CDR3 runs to 13 residues. In germline, CDR1 is SGHNT, CDR2 YYREEE (reference sequence). Trimming pared 2 bases from V and 4 bases from J, leaving 9 bases between. The chain's CDR3 is CASSLAGVETQYF. The CDR3 region has the DNA TGTGCCAGCAGCTTAGCCGGGGTAGAGACCCAGTACTTC.

This clonotype has at least ten counts. The V call is TRBV6-5, the J call TRBJ1-6; 8 nucleotides agree with TRBD1. The J segment lost 6 bases and the V segment lost 2 bases, leaving 0 bases of the junction unmatched. CDR3 length: 14 residues. The germline gives CDR1 MNHEY, CDR2 SVGAGI. CDR3 DNA sequence: TGTGCCAGCAGTTACGGACAGGGTAATTCACCCCTCCACTTT. Translating it yields CASSYGQGNSPLHF.

The chain employs TRBV12-3 or TRBV12-4 and TRBJ2-7, with a weak D call TRBD1 (6 bases). This CDR3 contains 12 residues. V lost 5 bases, J lost 6 bases, and 11 bases lay in between. CDR3 nucleotides: TGTGCCAGCAGTAGAACAGGGACCGAGCAGTACTTC. Protein product: CASSRTGTEQYF.

The V and J genes are TRBV7-2 and TRBJ2-5, with D possibly being TRBD2 (5 bases). The CDR3 extends over 15 amino acids. CDR1 and CDR2 (germline): SGHTA, FQGNSA. V was shortened by 0 bases and J by 4 bases, with 12 bases between the two germline ends. The CDR3 spells CASSLAASRGETQYF. CDR3 DNA: TGTGCCAGCAGCTTAGCTGCTAGCCGAGGAGAGACCCAGTACTTC. Full variable domain (remainder filled in from reference TRBV7-2 and TRBJ2-5): GAGVSQSPSNKVTEKGKDVELRCDPISGHTALYWYRQSLGQGLEFLIYFQGNSAPDKSGLPSDRFSAERTGGSVSTLTIQRTQQEDSAVYLCASSLAASRGETQYFGPGTRLLVL.

This chain connects TRBV20-1 to TRBJ1-2, with D hard to call. Trimming took 5 bases from V and 3 from J, leaving 13 bases between them. Germline values: CDR1 DFQATT, CDR2 SNEGSKA (reference sequence). This CDR3 spans 13 amino acids. CDR3 coding DNA: TGCAGTGCTGGATCGGACGGAGACTATGGCTACACCTTC. Translated: CSAGSDGDYGYTF.

The table lists this clonotype with many counts. The V and J genes are TRBV28 and TRBJ2-4, with 7 bases that match TRBD1. This CDR3 region has 17 residues. Germline V gives CDR1 MDHEN, CDR2 SYDVKM. The V and J ends lost 2 bases and 0 bases, in that order; junction bases with no gene match: 7. DNA of the CDR3: TGTGCCAGCAGTTTAGTCCGTCAGGGGGAAGCCAAAAACATTCAGTACTTC. This codes for CASSLVRQGEAKNIQYF.